The rows below give T cell receptor beta chains drawn from one sample of a study of T cell repertoires in cytomegalovirus infection. Their target antigens are unknown. TCRdb re-analysed the reads in MiXCR, keeping a single row per CDR3 protein. The sample gives about 920,000 distinct CDR3 sequences, around 30% of which show up once; roughly an eighth is in the top ten. This specimen was cultured CD8+ T cells from PBMCs, taken from culture after CMV antigen stimulation. These receptors came from a human donor in good health (CMV status not recorded). Some clones in this sample may be carry-over from other donors' samples. CDR3s leave out the opening cysteine and the closing phenylalanine or tryptophan. The order of the fields is clone size, V gene, D gene, CDR3 protein. A D gene is named only where the DNA matches it firmly. Clone size, where shown, is once, few, many, or a class for clones that have expanded.

NA,TRBV15,NA,ATSSTFGDILMGEQF
NA,TRBV5-6,NA,ASKQRSYNEQF
many,TRBV7-8,NA,ASSLEGGVTEAF
few,TRBV6-5,TRBD1,ASSYSLTGRRDSPLH
few,TRBV7-6,TRBD2,ASSRPSGGAGEQF
NA,TRBV7-9,NA,ASIRGSGANVLT
NA,TRBV9,TRBD1,ASSGTGSSDTQY
NA,TRBV19,TRBD1,ASREIVRQGGTGNQPQH
NA,TRBV7-4,TRBD1,ASSLPSTGDLPL
NA,TRBV6-6,TRBD1,ASRRQGGQPQH
NA,TRBV12-3/TRBV12-4,NA,ASSLTQGSEQF
many,TRBV7-8,NA,ASSLDELTEAF
NA,TRBV2,NA,ASSPTGSLPSYEQY
NA,TRBV7-6,NA,ASSPGVGTDTQY
NA,TRBV12-3/TRBV12-4,NA,ASSFQGRHNEQF
few,TRBV27,NA,ASSSRDASSADTQY
NA,TRBV12-3/TRBV12-4,NA,ASVWGEKLF
NA,TRBV6-8,TRBD2,ASSYQAGGRTDTQY
NA,TRBV6-1,NA,ASTPPRRGSYNEQF
few,TRBV6-5,TRBD1,ASTPRTGSTPHYGYT
once,TRBV6-2/TRBV6-3,NA,ATEPITSGNTIY
few,TRBV7-6,NA,ASSSQGGGNLYNEQF
NA,TRBV9,NA,ASSVARAGANVLT
many,TRBV12-3/TRBV12-4,NA,ASSLLGPQPQH
NA,TRBV19,TRBD2,ASSALADGTDTQY
many,TRBV7-6,TRBD2,ASSLTTSGGVNEQF
NA,TRBV6-2/TRBV6-3,TRBD1,ASSYPRQGRVGELF
NA,TRBV28,NA,ANSGLGGEYYVEQY
NA,TRBV2,TRBD1,ASRGGTGENQSQH
few,TRBV7-2,NA,ASSFMGSTDTQY
NA,TRBV19,TRBD2,ASSRAGDPYNEQF
many,TRBV12-3/TRBV12-4,TRBD2,ASSPWVAGDDEQF
many,TRBV7-7,TRBD1,ASSLAERTGDGVTDTQY
NA,TRBV3-1,NA,ASSQESRIYGYT
many,TRBV12-3/TRBV12-4,NA,ASSFLERGTDTQY
few,TRBV5-1,TRBD2,ASSPGTNSGTDTQY
NA,TRBV27,NA,ASSWGTDPSYNEQF
NA,TRBV4-1,NA,ASSQNTGVSPEQF
many,TRBV7-9,NA,ASNLPGIGFYGYT
NA,TRBV10-3,NA,AISDPDSSYNEQF
few,TRBV5-1,TRBD1,ASSPLTGASEQY
few,TRBV19,NA,ASSIRGEKTKNIQY
many,TRBV7-2,NA,ASSWAYEQF
NA,TRBV7-6,NA,ASSFGLLGTEAF
NA,TRBV2,NA,ARGRGRGRADTQY
NA,TRBV14,NA,ASSQGGRIYYSNQPQH
many,TRBV7-9,TRBD1,ASRISAGTEGPLAKNIQY
NA,TRBV25-1,NA,ASSGVEPNTGELF
NA,TRBV7-8,TRBD1,ASSDRDRTYEQY
NA,TRBV5-4,NA,ASRTTGNEQF
NA,TRBV20-1,TRBD2,SATSSGGSSYEQY
NA,TRBV6-1,NA,ASSAPRSSVNEQF
few,TRBV2,TRBD1,AREKAPGQGLSYEQY
NA,TRBV6-6,NA,ASTASVSYFPSSYNEQF
many,TRBV19,NA,ASSSGTNNEKLF
NA,TRBV27,TRBD1,ASSSIGQVEDGYT
many,TRBV5-1,NA,ASSLQGSSEAF
NA,TRBV6-1,NA,ASSTTGLGETQY
NA,TRBV7-9,TRBD1,ASSPRTGGWETQY
NA,TRBV4-1,NA,ASSHLDPKASTDTQY